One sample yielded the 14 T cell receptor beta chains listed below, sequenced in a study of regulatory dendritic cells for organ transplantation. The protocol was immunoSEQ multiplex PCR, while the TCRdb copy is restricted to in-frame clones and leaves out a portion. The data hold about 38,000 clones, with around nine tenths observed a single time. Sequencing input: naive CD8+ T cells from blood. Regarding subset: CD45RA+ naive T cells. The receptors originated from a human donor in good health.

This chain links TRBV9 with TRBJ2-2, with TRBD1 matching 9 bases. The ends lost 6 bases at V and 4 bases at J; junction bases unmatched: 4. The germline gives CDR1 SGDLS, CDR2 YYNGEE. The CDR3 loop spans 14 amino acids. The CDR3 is CASNTGGGTGELFF. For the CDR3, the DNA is TGTGCCAGCAACACAGGGGGCGGCACCGGGGAGCTGTTTTTT.

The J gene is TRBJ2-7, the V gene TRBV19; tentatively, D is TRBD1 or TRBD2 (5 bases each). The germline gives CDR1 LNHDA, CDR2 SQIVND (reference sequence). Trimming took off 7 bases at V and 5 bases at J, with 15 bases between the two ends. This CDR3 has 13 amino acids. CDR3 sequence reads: CASTTHLGDEQYF. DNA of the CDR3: TGTGCCAGTACCACCCATTTGGGGGACGAGCAGTACTTC. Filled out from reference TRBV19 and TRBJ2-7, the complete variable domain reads DGGITQSPKYLFRKEGQNVTLSCEQNLNHDAMYWYRQDPGQGLRLIYYSQIVNDFQKGDIAEGYSVSREKKESFPLTVTSAQKNPTAFYLCASTTHLGDEQYFGPGTRLTVT.

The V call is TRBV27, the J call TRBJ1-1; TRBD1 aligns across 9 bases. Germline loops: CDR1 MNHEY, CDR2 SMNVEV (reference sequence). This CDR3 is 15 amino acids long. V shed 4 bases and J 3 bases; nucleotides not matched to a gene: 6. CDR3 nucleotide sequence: TGTGCCAGCAGTTCTCCCGGGACAGGGTACACTGAAGCTTTCTTT. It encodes CASSSPGTGYTEAFF.

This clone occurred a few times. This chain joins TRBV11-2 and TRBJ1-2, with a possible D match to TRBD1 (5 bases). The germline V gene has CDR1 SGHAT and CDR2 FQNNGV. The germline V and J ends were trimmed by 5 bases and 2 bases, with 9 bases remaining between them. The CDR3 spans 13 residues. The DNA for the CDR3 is TGTGCCAGCAGCGAATGGGGGAACTATGGCTACACCTTC. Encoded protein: CASSEWGNYGYTF.

The CDR3 DNA reads TGCGCCAGCAGCCAAGTCTATTGGGACAGGGTTTTCTCTGGGGCCAACGTCCTGACTTTC. Translation: CASSQVYWDRVFSGANVLTF. This rearrangement joins TRBV4-3 to TRBJ2-6, with TRBD1 matching 9 bases. The germline V gene has CDR1 LGHNA and CDR2 YSLEER. Losses at the gene ends were 1 base for V and 0 bases for J; bases not matched to a gene: 10. CDR3 length equals 20 residues.

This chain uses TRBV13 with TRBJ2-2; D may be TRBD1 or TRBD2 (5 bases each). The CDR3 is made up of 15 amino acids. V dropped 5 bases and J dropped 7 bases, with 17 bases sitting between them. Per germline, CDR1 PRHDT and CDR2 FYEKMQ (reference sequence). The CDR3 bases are TGTGCCAGCAGCCATGGGACCGCCGCCAGCGGGGAGCTGTTTTTT. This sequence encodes CASSHGTAASGELFF.

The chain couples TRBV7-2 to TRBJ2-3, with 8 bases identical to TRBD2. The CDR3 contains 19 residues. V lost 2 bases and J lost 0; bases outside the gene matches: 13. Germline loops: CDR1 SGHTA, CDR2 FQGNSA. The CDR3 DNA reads TGTGCCAGCAGCTTACCTGTGGGGTCTAGCGGGCCTAGCACAGATACGCAGTATTTT. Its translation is CASSLPVGSSGPSTDTQYF.

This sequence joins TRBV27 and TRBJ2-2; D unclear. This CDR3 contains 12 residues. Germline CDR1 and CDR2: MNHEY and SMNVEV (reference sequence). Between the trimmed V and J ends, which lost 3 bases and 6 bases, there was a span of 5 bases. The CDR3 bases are TGTGCCAGCAGTTTCTCCCCCGGGGAGCTGTTTTTT. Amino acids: CASSFSPGELFF.

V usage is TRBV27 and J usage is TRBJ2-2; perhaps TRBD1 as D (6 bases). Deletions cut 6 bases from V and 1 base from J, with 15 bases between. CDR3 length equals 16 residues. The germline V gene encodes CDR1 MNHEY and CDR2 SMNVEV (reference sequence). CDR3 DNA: TGTGCCAGCAGGATTGCCGGGACACAGAACACCGGGGAGCTGTTTTTT. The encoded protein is CASRIAGTQNTGELFF.

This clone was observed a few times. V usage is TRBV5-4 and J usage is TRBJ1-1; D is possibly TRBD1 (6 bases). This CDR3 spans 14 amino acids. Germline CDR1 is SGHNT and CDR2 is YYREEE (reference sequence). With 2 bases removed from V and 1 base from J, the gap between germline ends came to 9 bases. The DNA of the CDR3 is TGTGCCAGCAGCTTTGGAGGGGGGAACACTGAAGCTTTCTTT. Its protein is CASSFGGGNTEAFF.

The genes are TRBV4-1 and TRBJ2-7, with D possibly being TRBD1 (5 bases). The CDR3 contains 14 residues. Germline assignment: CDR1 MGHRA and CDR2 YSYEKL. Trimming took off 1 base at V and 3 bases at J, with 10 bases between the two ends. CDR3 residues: CASSQAGSRYEQYF. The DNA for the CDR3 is TGCGCCAGCAGCCAAGCAGGGTCCCGCTACGAGCAGTACTTC.

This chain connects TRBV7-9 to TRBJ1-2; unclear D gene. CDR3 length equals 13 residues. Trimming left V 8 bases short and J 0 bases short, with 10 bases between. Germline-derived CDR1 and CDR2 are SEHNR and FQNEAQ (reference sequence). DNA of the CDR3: TGTGCCAGCGGAGACGGAGCTAACTATGGCTACACCTTC. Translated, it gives CASGDGANYGYTF.

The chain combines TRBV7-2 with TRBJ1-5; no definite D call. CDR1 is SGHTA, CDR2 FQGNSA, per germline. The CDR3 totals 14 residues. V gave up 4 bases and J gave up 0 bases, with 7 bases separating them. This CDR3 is CASSSIDSNQPQHF. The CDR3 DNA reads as TGTGCCAGCAGCTCAATCGATAGCAATCAGCCCCAGCATTTT.

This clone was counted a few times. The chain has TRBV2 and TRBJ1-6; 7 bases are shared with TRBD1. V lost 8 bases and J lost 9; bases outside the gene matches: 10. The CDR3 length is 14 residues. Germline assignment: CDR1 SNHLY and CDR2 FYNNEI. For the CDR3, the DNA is TGTGCCAGCTCCGGGGACAGAGGGATTTCACCCCTCCACTTT. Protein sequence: CASSGDRGISPLHF.